This TCR beta chain was recorded in a study of shared clonotypes between healthy human individuals. The CDR3 consists of 12 residues. CDR1 SQVTM and CDR2 ANQGSEA come from the germline V gene. Germline trimming cut 7 bases from V and 4 bases from J; bases unmatched to any gene: 6. Data came from immunoSEQ multiplex PCR; TCRdb stores just in-frame clones and leaves some out. The sample includes roughly 1,500,000 clones, 97% to 99% of them seen just once. This receptor was obtained from a man younger than 40 in good health. The rearrangement uses TRBV29-1 and TRBJ2-5; TRBD2 matches at 7 bases. The sequenced sample was naive CD4+ T cells sorted from blood. As for subset: CD45RA+ positively selected. The CDR3 is CSALRGTETQYF. In DNA form, the CDR3 reads TGCAGCGCCCTGCGGGGGACAGAGACCCAGTACTTC.